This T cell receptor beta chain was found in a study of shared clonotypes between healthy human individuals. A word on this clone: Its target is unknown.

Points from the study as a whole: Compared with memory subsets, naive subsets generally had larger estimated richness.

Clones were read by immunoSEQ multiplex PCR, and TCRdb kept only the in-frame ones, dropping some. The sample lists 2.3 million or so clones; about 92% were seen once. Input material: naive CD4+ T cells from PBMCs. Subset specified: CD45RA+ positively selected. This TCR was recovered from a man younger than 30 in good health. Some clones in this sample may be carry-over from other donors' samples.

CDR3 protein: CASKKETGSTDTQYF. Here the CDR3 DNA reads TGTGCCAGCAAGAAAGAGACAGGGAGCACAGATACGCAGTATTTT. The chain uses TRBV2 and TRBJ2-3; 7 nucleotides line up with TRBD1. This CDR3 contains 15 residues. Germline V gives CDR1 SNHLY, CDR2 FYNNEI. V was pared by 7 bases and J by 0 bases, with 7 bases of the junction left unmatched.